A single sample gave rise to the 13 T cell receptor beta chains below, sequenced in a study of tissue T cells after allogeneic stem cell transplantation (dated by TCRdb to between 2020 and 2023). Receptors were amplified or captured by the immunoSEQ multiplex PCR assay. TCRdb mirrors the immuneACCESS table, restricted to in-frame sequences. Some clones are absent from its copies; in checked studies, under half trace to an unresolved V gene, and the reason for the others is unknown. Counted in this sample were thousands of clones; 35% to 50% of them appeared once. The ten biggest clones cover about 24% of the sample. The sample's time point label, decoded: mouse harvest day 14 after allogeneic transplant. Mouse grafts consisting of 10^7 T-cell-depleted bone marrow cells combined with 10^6 splenic CD5+ T cells were administered by tail vein injection. Material for sequencing was gut tissue. The receptors derive from a female BALB/c mouse given C57BL/6 T cells with graft-versus-host disease after an allogeneic hematopoietic cell transplant.

A note on this clone: Gene names denote mouse genes. The read comes to an end 1 residue before the CDR3 does, leaving the germline J gene to fill in the end. V and J are TRBV12-1 and TRBJ2-3; tentative D call: TRBD2 (6 bases). Germline CDR1 is SGHSN and CDR2 is HYEKVE. Trimming took off 2 bases at V and 0 bases at J, with 11 bases between the two ends. This CDR3 is built from 15 residues. CDR3 sequence: CASSPRWGSAETLYF. The sequenced part of the CDR3 DNA is TGTGCCAGCTCTCCCCGCTGGGGTAGTGCAGAAACGCTGTAT. Together with reference TRBV12-1 and TRBJ2-3, the CDR3 gives the full variable domain: DSGVVQSPRHIIKEKGGRSVLTCIPISGHSNVVWYQQTLGKELKFLIQHYEKVERDKGFLPSRFSVQQFDDYHSEMNMSALELEDSAMYFCASSPRWGSAETLYFGSGTRLTVL.

Concerning this clone: Gene and germline names: mouse. The CDR3 is CTCSAGLGGNTLYF. CDR3 DNA (partial): TGCACCTGCAGTGCGGGACTGGGGGGGAACACCTTGTAC. The chain recombines TRBV1 with TRBJ2-4, with TRBD2 matching 13 bases. Sequencing ends 1 residue short of the CDR3 end; the germline J gene provides the rest. This CDR3 region has 14 residues. V lost 3 bases, J lost 6 bases, and 0 bases stayed unmatched. The germline V gene encodes CDR1 NSQYPW and CDR2 LRSPGD (reference sequence). Looking up the rest from reference TRBV1 and TRBJ2-4 gives the full variable domain: VTLLEQNPRWRLVPRGQAVNLRCILKNSQYPWMSWYQQDLQKQLQWLFTLRSPGDKEVKSLPGADYLATRVTDTELRLQVANMSQGRTLYCTCSAGLGGNTLYFGAGTRLSVL.

To note about this clone: Germline and genes: mouse. The read terminates 1 residue before the CDR3 end, so the remaining end is supplied by the germline J gene. The chain combines TRBV26 with TRBJ2-7; no clear D gene. V was pared by 2 bases and J by 4 bases, with 9 bases between. The germline gives CDR1 KGHPV, CDR2 FQNQEV (reference sequence). The CDR3 is 13 amino acids. The part of the CDR3 DNA that was read is TGTGCCAGCAGTCTGACGACAAAATATGAACAGTAC. Translated: CASSLTTKYEQY. The CDR3 as a whole reads CASSLTTKYEQYF.

Points on this clone: Gene names follow the mouse nomenclature. The sequenced fragment ends 1 residue before the CDR3 boundary, so the rest is inferred from the germline J gene. The gene calls are TRBV2 and TRBJ1-5; D uncertain. Deletions cut 0 bases from V and 4 bases from J, with 7 bases between. The germline gives CDR1 LGHNA, CDR2 YSYQKL. This CDR3 contains 14 residues. The CDR3 reads CASSQDGRNQAPLF. The sequenced part of the CDR3 DNA is TGTGCCAGCAGCCAAGATGGGAGAAACCAGGCTCCGCTT. Combining the CDR3 with reference TRBV2 and TRBJ1-5 gives the whole variable domain DPKIIQKPKYLVAVTGSEKILICEQYLGHNAMYWYRQSAKKPLEFMFSYSYQKLMDNQTASSRFQPQSSKKNHLDLQITALKPDDSATYFCASSQDGRNQAPLFGEGTRLSVL.

Concerning this clone itself: The gene symbols are mouse symbols. The read ends 1 residue shy of where the CDR3 ends; the end is completed using the germline J gene. V gene TRBV14 combines with J gene TRBJ1-5, with D possibly being TRBD1 (5 bases). This CDR3 spans 10 amino acids. The V end lost 7 bases, the J end lost 6 bases, and 5 bases lay between the germline ends. Germline V lookup: CDR1 SGHDT, CDR2 FRDEAV. The CDR3 DNA, read in part, is TGTGCCAGCGACAGCCAGGCTCCGCTT. Amino acids: CASDSQAPL. The CDR3 in full is CASDSQAPLF.

A note on this clone: Gene and germline names: mouse. CDR3 DNA (partial): TGTGCCAGCAGTCTGCAAGACACCCAGTAC. Translation gives CASSLQDTQY. The whole CDR3 protein is CASSLQDTQYF. The rearrangement links TRBV26 to TRBJ2-5; no clear D. The CDR3 end lies 1 residue beyond the end of the read and is filled in from the germline J gene. The CDR3 covers 11 residues. Looked up from germline, CDR1 is KGHPV and CDR2 is FQNQEV (reference sequence). Trimming took 2 bases from V and 3 from J, leaving 0 bases between them.

By sample share, this clone is medium-sized. Mouse names are used for the genes. Read data end 1 residue before the CDR3 end; the end is taken from the germline J gene. The chain employs TRBV26 and TRBJ1-3; D uncertain. V lost 4 bases and J 0 bases, leaving 7 bases between the germline ends. Germline V gene sequence: CDR1 KGHPV, CDR2 FQNQEV (reference sequence). This CDR3 has 14 residues. The CDR3 here is CASSQTISGNTLYF. CDR3 bases read: TGTGCCAGCAGTCAGACAATTTCTGGAAATACGCTCTAT.

Concerning this clone itself: Mouse germline and gene names are used. The CDR3 is cut off 1 residue early in the read; its end comes from the germline J gene. The rearrangement joins TRBV23 to TRBJ1-6; TRBD1, the D gene given by the table, was not confirmed from the DNA. TRBJ1-6 is placed among ORFs of uncertain function. The V gene's germline CDR1 is KGHTA and CDR2 FQNQQP. CDR3 length: 16 residues. The chain's CDR3 is CSSSQSRGSYNSPLYF. The DNA read from the CDR3 is TGCTCCAGCAGTCAATCCAGGGGTTCCTATAATTCGCCCCTCTAC.

Comment on this clone: The genes are named according to mouse. The read finishes 1 residue shy of the CDR3 end, and the germline J gene is used to complete it. This chain joins TRBV31 and TRBJ1-1, with D hard to call. Trimming cost V 0 bases and J 0 bases, with 5 bases left between them. This CDR3 comprises 13 residues. Germline CDR1 is GKSSPN and CDR2 is SITVG. Incomplete CDR3 DNA: TGTGCCTGGAGTCTCCGAGCAAACACAGAAGTCTTC. Its translation: CAWSLRANTEVF. The CDR3 as a whole reads CAWSLRANTEVFF.

Note on this clone: Mouse gene names and germline throughout. Sequencing ends 1 residue short of the CDR3 end; the germline J gene provides the rest. The chain carries TRBV12-2 and TRBJ2-3, with TRBD2 matching over 8 bases. The CDR3 runs 15 residues. Germline assignment: CDR1 SGHLS and CDR2 HYDKME. V lost 0 bases to trimming and J lost 3 bases; unmatched junction nucleotides: 4. The part of the CDR3 DNA that was read is TGTGCCAGCTCTCTCGACTGGGGTAGGGCAGAAACGCTGTAT. It yields the protein CASSLDWGRAETLY. In full, the CDR3 is CASSLDWGRAETLYF.

This clone was found a few times. Gene names and germline refer to mouse. With the read ending 1 residue before the CDR3 end, the germline J gene is used to fill in that end. The V gene is TRBV26, the J gene TRBJ2-7; no firm D call. The germline CDR1 and CDR2 sequences are KGHPV and FQNQEV (reference sequence). V lost 4 bases and J 3 bases, leaving 4 bases between the germline ends. The CDR3 has 11 residues. This CDR3 reads CASSPNYEQYF. CDR3 DNA, as far as it was read: TGTGCCAGCAGTCCAAACTATGAACAGTAC.

Worth noting for this clone: Genes here carry mouse names. The CDR3 reads CAWSLTYTLYF. The sequenced part of the CDR3 DNA is TGTGCCTGGAGTCTAACTTACACCTTGTAC. The V and J genes are TRBV31 and TRBJ2-4; no clear D gene. The CDR3 is cut off 1 residue early in the read; its end comes from the germline J gene. This CDR3 comprises 11 residues. The germline gives CDR1 GKSSPN, CDR2 SITVG. With 0 bases removed from V and 7 bases from J, the gap between germline ends came to 5 bases.

About this clone: The gene names here belong to mouse. With the read ending 1 residue before the CDR3 end, the germline J gene is used to fill in that end. The V gene is TRBV26, the J gene TRBJ2-4, with 10 bases matching TRBD2. The CDR3 is 16 amino acids. J gave up 1 base and V 3 bases, and 4 bases lay outside the gene matches. The germline CDR1 and CDR2 sequences are KGHPV and FQNQEV (reference sequence). The CDR3 bases that were read are TGTGCCAGCAGTCTTCTGGGGGGGCGCGGTCAAAACACCTTGTAC. This encodes CASSLLGGRGQNTLY. From start to end, the CDR3 is CASSLLGGRGQNTLYF. The full variable domain, its missing parts supplied by reference TRBV26 and TRBJ2-4, is NSKVIQTPRYLVKGQGQKAKMRCIPEKGHPVVFWYQQNKNNEFKFLINFQNQEVLQQIDMTEKRFSAECPSNSPCSLEIQSSEAGDSALYLCASSLLGGRGQNTLYFGAGTRLSVL.